This T cell receptor (beta chain) came from a study of regulatory T cells in long-lasting Graves disease. The CDR3 loop spans 16 amino acids. With 10 bases clipped from V and 2 bases from J, the junction kept 14 bases outside the gene matches. Germline V gene lookup returns CDR1 MDHEN and CDR2 SYDVKM. This clonotype has a count of ten or more. For TCR beta, libraries came from iRepertoire HTBI primers and Arm-PCR of CDR3 regions. TCRdb re-analysed the multiplex PCR reads in MiXCR, keeping a single row per CDR3 protein. The sample holds about 620,000 distinct CDR3 sequences, around 15% seen once. Time point denoted: newly diagnosed GD, antithyroid drugs for less than 3 months. RNA isolated from PBMCs was used to make the TCR library. In addition, the sample was reused for a study of T cells in Graves' hyperthyroidism and ophthalmopathy.

The source was peripheral blood mononuclear cells (PBMCs), collected at new diagnosis, from a patient treated with antithyroid drugs. The clonotype originates from a woman between 25 and 40 years old with Graves disease. V is TRBV28 and J is TRBJ2-7; TRBD1 aligns across 10 bases. The CDR3 DNA sequence: TGTGCCACCCAGACAGGGGGCGCAGTTATCCCCTACGAGCAGTACTTC. Translated: CATQTGGAVIPYEQYF. Full variable domain (outside the CDR3, taken from reference TRBV28 and TRBJ2-7): DVKVTQSSRYLVKRTGEKVFLECVQDMDHENMFWYRQDPGLGLRLIYFSYDVKMKEKGDIPEGYSVSREKKERFSLILESASTNQTSMYLCATQTGGAVIPYEQYFGPGTRLTVT.